The following is a TCR beta chain sequence with its context. Its antigen is unknown. Only in-frame clones appear in the TCRdb table, and some are missing; sequencing was by immunoSEQ multiplex PCR. This sample has some 16,000 clones, with 93% found just once. Time point: recipient sample about 28 days before transplant, after cytoreduction. Recipients were bled about 28 days pretransplant and at posttransplant days 30, 100, 180. The sample comes from a study of T cell clonotyping in hematopoietic cell transplantation. Regarding the study as a whole: At the given depth, recipient repertoires were over 97% de novo clonotypes. After transplant, recipient diversity fell while pathologically expanded clonotypes grew through day 180. No sorting was done, leaving CD4 and CD8 contributions mixed.

The CDR3 consists of 16 residues. Germline V CDR1 and CDR2: MGHRA, YSYEKL. V shed 4 bases and J 2 bases; nucleotides not matched to a gene: 5. This specimen consisted of peripheral blood mononuclear cells, obtained before stem cell transplant. The genes are TRBV4-1 and TRBJ2-7; TRBD2 aligns across 13 bases. This clonotype was sampled from a man between 18 and 29 years old with biphenotypic leukemia. Some clones in this sample may be carry-over from other donors' samples. In nucleotides, the CDR3 is TGCGCCAGCAGCCGGTCGGGACTAGCGGGGACCTACGAGCAGTACTTC. It codes for CASSRSGLAGTYEQYF.